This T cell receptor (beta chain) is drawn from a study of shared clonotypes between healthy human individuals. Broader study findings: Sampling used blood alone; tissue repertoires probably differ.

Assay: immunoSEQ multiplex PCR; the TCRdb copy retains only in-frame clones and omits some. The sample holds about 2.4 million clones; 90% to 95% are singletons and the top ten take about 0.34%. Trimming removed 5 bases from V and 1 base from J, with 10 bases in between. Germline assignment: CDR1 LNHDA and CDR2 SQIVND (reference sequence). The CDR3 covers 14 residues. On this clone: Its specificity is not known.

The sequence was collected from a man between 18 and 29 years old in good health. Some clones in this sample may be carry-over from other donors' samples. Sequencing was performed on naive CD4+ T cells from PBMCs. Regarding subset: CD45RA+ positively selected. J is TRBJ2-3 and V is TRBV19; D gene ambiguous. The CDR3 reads CASSPRRGTDTQYF. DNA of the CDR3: TGTGCCAGTAGTCCCAGGCGTGGCACAGATACGCAGTATTTT.